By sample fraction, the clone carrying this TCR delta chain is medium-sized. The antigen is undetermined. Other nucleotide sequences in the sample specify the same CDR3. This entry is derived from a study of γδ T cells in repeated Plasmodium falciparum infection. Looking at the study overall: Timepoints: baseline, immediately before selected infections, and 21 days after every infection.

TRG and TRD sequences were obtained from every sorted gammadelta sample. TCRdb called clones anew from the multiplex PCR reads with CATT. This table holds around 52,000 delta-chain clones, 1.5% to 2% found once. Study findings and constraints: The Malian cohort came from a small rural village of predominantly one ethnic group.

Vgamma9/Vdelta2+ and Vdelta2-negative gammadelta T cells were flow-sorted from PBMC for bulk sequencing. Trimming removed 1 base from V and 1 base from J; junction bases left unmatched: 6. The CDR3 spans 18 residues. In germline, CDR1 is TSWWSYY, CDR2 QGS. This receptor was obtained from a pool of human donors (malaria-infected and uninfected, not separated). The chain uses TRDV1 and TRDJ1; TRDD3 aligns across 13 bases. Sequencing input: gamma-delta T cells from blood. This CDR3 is CALGEPPYWGIRTDKLIF. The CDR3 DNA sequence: TGTGCTCTTGGGGAACCTCCGTACTGGGGGATACGCACCGATAAACTCATCTTT.